This T cell receptor beta chain was captured by sequencing in a study of T cell repertoires in cytomegalovirus infection (dated by TCRdb to about 2019). Study-wide context: The HLA type of each donor mattered for the analysis, because public TCR beta signatures pointed to carriage of CMV infection along with the matching HLA type.

Notes on this clonotype: It has no known antigen specificity. One end of the junction does not line up with germline, which may come from a read error.

Taken from cysteine to phenylalanine, the CDR3 has 18 residues. The DNA shown is the 54-base CDR3, in frame from base 1. On the study overall, not on this receptor specifically: In both this cohort and an independent cohort of 350 to 400 donors, the cumulative frequency of public TCR beta family members distinguished carriers of CMV infection plus the relevant HLA type. The ex vivo response was dominated by HLA-C-restricted CMV-specific TCR beta clonotypes, which also provided the single most frequent clonotype in two of eight donors.

The sequencer was an Illumina HiSeq 1500. TCRdb itself trimmed the public reads at Q25 with fastp, ran MiXCR and retained productive beta chains. Each entry merges the rows of one CDR3 protein and shows their most common DNA and genes. This sample has approximately 750,000 distinct CDR3 sequences in its table, and about 40% of those were observed once. The biggest ten clones account for 2.5% to 3.5% of the sample. The sequencing sample was made of PBMCs. This receptor chain uses TRBV12-3 or TRBV12-4 and TRBJ2-1, with 13 junctional bases fitting TRBD2. The receptor comes from a human donor in good health (CMV status not recorded). Some clones in this sample may be carry-over from other donors' samples. The DNA sequence is as follows: TGTGCCAGCAGTCCCTATGCCACTAGCGGGAGGGGTAAATATGATCAGTTCTTC. This codes for CASSPYATSGRGKYDQFF.